The 23 T cell receptor beta chains reported below all come from one sample, sequenced in a study of T cells in localized non-small cell lung cancer. Generated by immunoSEQ multiplex PCR, the TCRdb table keeps only in-frame clones and is missing some. The table shows some 64,000 clones, with roughly 81% occurring only once. Sequencing was performed on PBMCs, taken before any cancer treatment. The receptors were sampled from a man aged 40-75 years with stage II lung adenocarcinoma.

The chain couples TRBV11-2 to TRBJ2-2; D gene uncertain. The CDR3 spans 11 residues. Trimming cost V 5 bases and J 5 bases, with 3 bases left between them. Germline lookup yields CDR1 SGHAT and CDR2 FQNNGV. The CDR3 sequence: CASSPTGELFF. In DNA form, the CDR3 reads TGTGCCAGCAGCCCGACCGGGGAGCTGTTTTTT.

This clone has a handful of counts. This chain uses TRBV30 with TRBJ1-3; no definite D call. V was shortened by 2 bases and J by 0 bases, with 17 bases between the two germline ends. CDR1 and CDR2 from the germline V gene are GTSNPN and SVGIG (reference sequence). The CDR3 consists of 17 residues. The CDR3 sequence: CAWSPYHRPGSGNTIYF. DNA for the CDR3: TGTGCCTGGAGTCCCTACCATAGACCGGGCTCTGGAAACACCATATATTTT.

The V gene is TRBV12-5, the J gene TRBJ2-7; 9 bases align to TRBD2. The germline V gene encodes CDR1 LGHNT and CDR2 FRNRAP. This CDR3 region has 14 residues. J gave up 2 bases and V 5 bases, and 4 bases lay outside the gene matches. The CDR3 reads CASGLGLAPYEQYF. CDR3 DNA: TGTGCTAGTGGTCTGGGACTAGCCCCCTACGAGCAGTACTTC.

V gene TRBV27 combines with J gene TRBJ1-2; 9 bases are shared with TRBD1. CDR1 and CDR2 from the germline V gene are MNHEY and SMNVEV (reference sequence). Trimming at V came to 8 bases and at J to 7 bases, leaving 14 bases not matched to a gene. The CDR3 has 15 amino acids. CDR3 bases: TGTGCCAGCGGACTAAAGGACAGGGGTGGCGGTGGCTACACCTTC. Encoded protein: CASGLKDRGGGGYTF.

This rearrangement joins TRBV19 to TRBJ2-3; 12 bases align to TRBD2. Germline CDR1 and CDR2: LNHDA and SQIVND (reference sequence). The CDR3 is 15 residues long. J gave up 6 bases and V 4 bases, and 5 bases lay outside the gene matches. CDR3 sequence reads: CASSTLAGGRDTQYF. For the CDR3, the DNA is TGTGCCAGTAGTACGCTAGCGGGAGGGAGGGATACGCAGTATTTT.

The chain carries TRBV18 and TRBJ2-3; maybe TRBD2 (5 bases). V was shortened by 6 bases and J by 1 base, with 8 bases between the two germline ends. Germline V gene lookup returns CDR1 KGHSH and CDR2 LQKENI. The CDR3 is 13 residues long. The chain's CDR3 is CASSQAGTDTQYF. The DNA of the CDR3 is TGTGCCAGCTCGCAAGCGGGCACAGATACGCAGTATTTT.

This chain connects TRBV5-8 to TRBJ1-2; the match to TRBD1 covers 7 bases. V lost 0 bases and J lost 4; bases outside the gene matches: 3. The CDR3 totals 14 residues. Germline V CDR1 and CDR2: SGHTS, YDEGEE. CDR3 region: CASSLVRDSYGYTF. The CDR3 region has the DNA TGTGCCAGCAGCTTGGTTAGGGACAGCTATGGCTACACCTTC.

The rearrangement uses TRBV27 and TRBJ2-5, with D perhaps assigned TRBD1 or TRBD2 (5 bases each). V was clipped by 1 base and J by 3 bases, with 12 bases between them. Germline CDR1 and CDR2: MNHEY and SMNVEV (reference sequence). CDR3 size: 15 residues. CDR3 sequence reads: CASSLWGNSKETQYF. The DNA of the CDR3 is TGTGCCAGCAGTTTATGGGGGAATAGTAAAGAGACCCAGTACTTC.

The J gene is TRBJ1-1, the V gene TRBV27, with 10 positions matching TRBD1. CDR1 and CDR2 from the germline V gene are MNHEY and SMNVEV (reference sequence). This CDR3 is 15 amino acids long. The ends lost 5 bases at V and 4 bases at J; junction bases unmatched: 7. CDR3 in DNA: TGTGCCAGCAGTCTCTCCGGGACAGGGGCCACTGAAGCTTTCTTT. Translated, it gives CASSLSGTGATEAFF.

This rearrangement joins TRBV29-1 to TRBJ1-2; D is uncertain. Trimming removed 0 bases at V and 6 bases at J, with 17 bases between. This CDR3 is built from 15 residues. From germline, CDR1 is SQVTM and CDR2 ANQGSEA. CDR3 DNA: TGCAGCGTTGAAGATCTTTGGGCCGAAGGGAATGGCTACACCTTC. It specifies CSVEDLWAEGNGYTF.

The CDR3 DNA follows: TGTGCCAGCAGCTGGGGAAGGACTAGCGGGACTCTCCAAGAGACCCAGTACTTC. Translation gives CASSWGRTSGTLQETQYF. This sequence joins TRBV7-8 and TRBJ2-5, with 12 nucleotides matching TRBD2. Germline lookup yields CDR1 SGHVS and CDR2 FQNEAQ. The CDR3 spans 18 residues. The V gene end was trimmed by 4 bases and the J gene end by 1 base; junction bases not matched to a gene: 10.

V is TRBV28 and J is TRBJ2-7; no clear D gene. V lost 6 bases and J lost 2, with 17 bases in between. The CDR3 contains 15 residues. Germline CDR1 and CDR2: MDHEN and SYDVKM. In DNA form, the CDR3 reads TGTGCCAGCAGCCCCCCCCGAAATATACCCTACGAGCAGTACTTC. Protein: CASSPPRNIPYEQYF.

This clone was seen just once. One end of the junction fails to match germline, which may point to a read error. The chain joins TRBV10-3 to TRBJ2-1; no definite D call. The CDR3 length is 15 residues. Per germline, CDR1 ENHRY and CDR2 SYGVKD. CDR3 region: CAISDSSSSHNEQFF. The CDR3, as DNA: TGTGCCATCAGTGATTCGAGCAGCTCCCACAATGAGCAGTTCTTC.

J is TRBJ2-7 and V is TRBV27; TRBD1 matches at 7 bases. CDR3 length equals 15 residues. Germline V gene lookup returns CDR1 MNHEY and CDR2 SMNVEV (reference sequence). Germline trimming cut 6 bases from V and 2 bases from J; bases unmatched to any gene: 10. This CDR3 is CASRRNRQGPYEQYF. The CDR3 DNA reads as TGTGCCAGCAGGAGAAATAGACAGGGCCCCTACGAGCAGTACTTC.

This chain connects TRBV4-2 to TRBJ1-5, with D unclear. With 1 base removed from V and 7 bases from J, the gap between germline ends came to 8 bases. The CDR3 runs 13 residues. Germline CDR1 LGHNA, CDR2 YNFKEQ. DNA of the CDR3: TGTGCCAGCAGCCAAGTACCAGGACAGCCCCAGCATTTT. Translating gives CASSQVPGQPQHF.

The gene calls are TRBV7-9 and TRBJ2-3; D possibly corresponds to TRBD2 (5 bases). Trimming shortened V by 1 base and J by 3 bases, and 11 bases separated the two germline ends. CDR3 length: 15 residues. Germline loops: CDR1 SEHNR, CDR2 FQNEAQ (reference sequence). The CDR3 DNA sequence: TGTGCCAGCAGCTTAGGGGGAGCCCCTACAGATACGCAGTATTTT. Protein product: CASSLGGAPTDTQYF.

The chain joins TRBV19 to TRBJ2-1; TRBD2 agrees at 14 bases. The CDR3 loop spans 16 amino acids. Germline CDR1 and CDR2: LNHDA and SQIVND (reference sequence). V gave up 6 bases and J gave up 8 bases; unmatched junction bases: 9. CDR3 in amino acids: CASRRSGTSGSYEQFF. CDR3 in DNA: TGTGCCAGTAGACGCTCCGGGACTAGCGGGAGCTATGAGCAGTTCTTC. Supplemented by reference TRBV19 and TRBJ2-1, the full variable domain reads DGGITQSPKYLFRKEGQNVTLSCEQNLNHDAMYWYRQDPGQGLRLIYYSQIVNDFQKGDIAEGYSVSREKKESFPLTVTSAQKNPTAFYLCASRRSGTSGSYEQFFGPGTRLTVL.

V is TRBV19 and J is TRBJ1-5; possible D gene TRBD1, 6 bases. Germline V lookup: CDR1 LNHDA, CDR2 SQIVND (reference sequence). The CDR3 sequence is 14 residues long. Trimming pared 4 bases from V and 7 bases from J, leaving 14 bases between. CDR3 region: CASSTLQGYQPQHF. CDR3 bases: TGTGCCAGTAGTACGTTACAGGGATACCAGCCCCAGCATTTT.

The chain combines TRBV5-6 with TRBJ2-7; D is perhaps TRBD1 (5 bases). The V end lost 2 bases, the J end lost 3 bases, and 15 bases lay between the germline ends. The germline V gene has CDR1 SGHDT and CDR2 YYEEEE. The CDR3 runs 15 residues. CDR3 coding DNA: TGTGCCAGCAGCTTCCGGGCCCTGGGGCGCTACGAGCAGTACTTC. Translated: CASSFRALGRYEQYF.

The chain employs TRBV4-2 and TRBJ1-3; D gene uncertain. There are 16 residues in the CDR3. In germline, CDR1 is LGHNA, CDR2 YNFKEQ. V lost 0 bases and J 0 bases, leaving 9 bases between the germline ends. The CDR3 spells CASSQDPTASGNTIYF. For the CDR3, the DNA is TGTGCCAGCAGCCAAGATCCTACAGCCTCTGGAAACACCATATATTTT.

The chain is built from TRBV15 and TRBJ1-5; D is perhaps TRBD1 (5 bases). Trimming cost V 0 bases and J 7 bases, with 13 bases left between them. Germline CDR1 reads LNHNV; CDR2 reads YYDKDF (reference sequence). This CDR3 is 15 amino acids long. Written as DNA, the CDR3 is TGTGCCACCAGCAGAGATTTAGGGGTAGGGCAGCCCCAGCATTTT. It codes for CATSRDLGVGQPQHF.

The chain couples TRBV6-1 to TRBJ2-6, with TRBD2 identical over 12 bases. CDR3 size: 19 residues. Trimming at V came to 4 bases and at J to 4 bases, leaving 11 bases not matched to a gene. Germline V lookup: CDR1 MNHNS, CDR2 SASEGT. The DNA for the CDR3 is TGTGCCAGCAGTGCAAGGACTAGCGGGAAAAGGTCGGGGGCCAACGTCCTGACTTTC. Translated: CASSARTSGKRSGANVLTF.

The CDR3 DNA sequence: TGTGCCAGCAGAAGCAGCGGGAGTCGAGACGAGCAGTACTTC. Its translation is CASRSSGSRDEQYF. This chain uses TRBV6-6 with TRBJ2-7; 8 positions match TRBD2. CDR1 is MNHNY and CDR2 is SVGAGI in the germline V gene (reference sequence). With V trimmed by 6 bases and J by 5 bases, 9 bases remained unmatched. This CDR3 has 14 residues.